The rows below give T cell receptor beta chains drawn from one sample of a study of blood T cell repertoires in COVID-19. The method was immunoSEQ multiplex PCR; TCRdb's version includes in-frame clones alone and lacks a portion of them. The table lists tens of thousands of clones, roughly 90% of them singletons. The sequencing input was peripheral blood. Source of these receptors: a man aged 45-65 years with acute or convalescent COVID-19. Each CDR3 is given with its conserved first and last residue. D genes are given only for firm matches. Some rows have no size entry. The others give once, few or many, or a class for an expanded clone.

NA	TRBV2	TRBJ1-4	NA	TGTGCCAGCAGTGTGGGAGGGGTGAATGAAAAACTGTTTTTT	CASSVGGVNEKLFF
NA	TRBV5-5	TRBJ1-5	NA	TGTGCCAGCAGCTTTAATCCAGGTAGCAATCAGCCCCAGCATTTT	CASSFNPGSNQPQHF
NA	TRBV6-2/TRBV6-3	TRBJ1-1	NA	TGTGCCAGCAGTTACTACACCGAAACCACTGAAGCTTTCTTT	CASSYYTETTEAFF
once	TRBV3-1/TRBV3-2	TRBJ2-1	NA	TGTGCCAGCAGCCAAGATAGTTCCCGCAATGAGCAGTTCTTC	CASSQDSSRNEQFF
NA	TRBV4-2	TRBJ2-1	TRBD2	TGTGCCAGCAGCCAGACTAGCGGGGCGTACAATGAGCAGTTCTTC	CASSQTSGAYNEQFF
NA	TRBV18	TRBJ1-1	NA	TGTGCCAGCGCGCCGGGAGGGGGTGGCACTGAAGCTTTCTTT	CASAPGGGGTEAFF
once	TRBV23-1	TRBJ2-1	TRBD2	TGCGCCAGCAGTCAATCGGGAGGGCGAAGCTCCTACAATGAGCAGTTCTTC	CASSQSGGRSSYNEQFF
NA	TRBV4-2	TRBJ2-4	TRBD1	TGTGCCAGCAGCCTAGGACAGGGAAAAGGAGACATTCAGTACTTC	CASSLGQGKGDIQYF
once	TRBV2	TRBJ1-5	TRBD1	TGTGCCAGCAGGCGGGGACAGAATGATCAGCCCCAGCATTTT	CASRRGQNDQPQHF
NA	TRBV19	TRBJ2-7	TRBD2	TGTGCCGCTAGCGGGGGCTACGAGCAGTACTTC	CAASGGYEQYF
NA	TRBV19	TRBJ2-7	TRBD1	TGTGCCAGTAGTCTGGGACAGGGGGTCCCTCTCGAGCAGTACTTC	CASSLGQGVPLEQYF
NA	TRBV30	TRBJ1-5	NA	TGTGCCTCCCGGGGAGGGGTTAATCAGCCCCAGCATTTT	CASRGGVNQPQHF
once	TRBV9	TRBJ2-1	TRBD2	TGTGCCAGCAGCGCATTAGGCGGGGGGGCCCAGTTCTTC	CASSALGGGAQFF
NA	TRBV5-1	TRBJ2-7	TRBD2	TGCGCCAGCAGCTTCGGACTAGCGGGGGGATACGAGCAGTACTTC	CASSFGLAGGYEQYF
NA	TRBV5-1	TRBJ1-2	TRBD1	TGCGCCAGCAGCCCAGGACAGGGGGCAAATGGCTACACCTTC	CASSPGQGANGYTF
NA	TRBV3-1/TRBV3-2	TRBJ2-7	TRBD1	TGTGCCAGCAGCCTCAGGGGGTCAAACGAGCAGTACTTC	CASSLRGSNEQYF
NA	TRBV23-1	TRBJ2-5	NA	TGCGCCAGCAGTCTCAGGACGCGGGCCCGGGAGACCCAGTACTTC	CASSLRTRARETQYF
NA	TRBV4-1	TRBJ2-3	NA	TGCGCCAGCAGCCCCCTTAGCACAGATACGCAGTATTTT	CASSPLSTDTQYF
NA	TRBV25-1	TRBJ1-3	NA	TGTGCCAGCAGTGGCTTCACGACAGCTGGAAACACCATATATTTT	CASSGFTTAGNTIYF
NA	TRBV18	TRBJ2-1	TRBD2	TGTGCCAGCTCACCACCAGGACTAGAGTCGAATGAGCAGTTCTTC	CASSPPGLESNEQFF
NA	TRBV5-1	TRBJ2-2	TRBD1	TGCGCCAGCAGCCGGGTGGGACAGCCGAACACCGGGGAGCTGTTTTTT	CASSRVGQPNTGELFF
NA	TRBV3-1/TRBV3-2	TRBJ1-3	TRBD1	TGTGCCAGCAGCCAAGTTTTCTCCGGGACAGGGAGAGGAAACACCATATATTTT	CASSQVFSGTGRGNTIYF
NA	TRBV4-2	TRBJ1-6	TRBD1	TGTGCCAGCAGCCCGACCGAGGGACAGTTGTCTTCACCCCTCCACTTT	CASSPTEGQLSSPLHF
NA	TRBV5-1	TRBJ1-1	TRBD1	TGCGCCAGCAGCTTGACGACAGGGAGGACTGAAGCTTTCTTT	CASSLTTGRTEAFF
NA	TRBV29-1	TRBJ2-3	TRBD2	TGCAGCGTGAAGACTAGCGGGGGGATCACAGATACGCAGTATTTT	CSVKTSGGITDTQYF
NA	TRBV4-1	TRBJ1-2	TRBD1	TGCGCCAGCAGCCAAGGCGTGGACAGGAACTATGGCTACACCTTC	CASSQGVDRNYGYTF
NA	TRBV5-5	TRBJ2-3	TRBD1	TGTGCCAGCAGCACGACAGGGTCCGATACGCAGTATTTT	CASSTTGSDTQYF
NA	TRBV5-1	TRBJ1-6	NA	TGCGCCAGCAGCTTGGACGGCGGGGGGGTCTCACCCCTCCACTTT	CASSLDGGGVSPLHF
NA	TRBV7-8	TRBJ2-3	NA	TGTGCCAGCAGTCTCCCGGGTCTGCGAGATACGCAGTATTTT	CASSLPGLRDTQYF